One sample yielded the 20 T cell receptor beta chains listed below, sequenced in a study of vaccination and CD4 T cells after COVID-19. Sequence data for DNA of cultured CD4+ T cells were generated by the Oncomine TCR Beta short-read assay. TCRdb redid the calling of the PCR reads with MiXCR, one entry per CDR3 protein. The sample contains more than 20,000 distinct CDR3 sequences, around 35% of which appear only once. These TCRs' antigens remain unknown. The treatment here: approximately 11-day PBMC culture with coronavirus spike peptide pools or control peptides (ViraFEST assay). This specimen was CD4+ T cells from blood, cultured in vitro, taken before SARS-CoV-2 vaccination. The receptors were gathered from a human donor who had recovered from COVID-19.

The V call is TRBV6-5, the J call TRBJ2-7, with D uncertain. Between the trimmed V and J ends, which lost 4 bases and 0 bases, there was a span of 10 bases. Germline V CDR1 and CDR2: MNHEY, SVGAGI. This CDR3 spans 14 amino acids. CDR3 sequence reads: CASSLSGGSYEQYF. CDR3 in DNA: TGTGCCAGCAGTTTATCCGGCGGCTCCTACGAGCAGTACTTC.

The V gene is TRBV12-3 or TRBV12-4, the J gene TRBJ1-2, with 9 bases that match TRBD1. V was clipped by 6 bases and J by 4 bases; unmatched bases: 6. The CDR3 spans 14 residues. CDR3 nucleotides: TGTGCCAGCAGCCACGGGACAGGGCGCTATGGCTACACCTTC. It yields the protein CASSHGTGRYGYTF.

The chain combines TRBV6-4 with TRBJ2-2; no reliable D call. This CDR3 contains 13 residues. The V end lost 2 bases, the J end lost 4 bases, and 5 bases lay between the germline ends. From germline, CDR1 is MRHNA and CDR2 SNTAGT. Here the CDR3 DNA reads TGTGCCAGCAGTGACGGACCCACCGGGGAGCTGTTTTTT. Its protein product is CASSDGPTGELFF.

This clonotype turned up a few times. The rearrangement links TRBV6-1 to TRBJ1-5; possibly TRBD1 for D (5 bases). The germline CDR1 and CDR2 sequences are MNHNS and SASEGT. CDR3 length: 15 residues. Trimming stripped 6 bases from V and 9 bases from J, with 21 bases between. The CDR3 nucleotides are TGTGCCAGCAGGAGAGGGGTACGGGACGGACGGCCCCAGCATTTT. Protein: CASRRGVRDGRPQHF.

This clonotype was seen a handful of times. The chain combines TRBV5-4 with TRBJ2-7, with 7 bases fitting TRBD2. The CDR3 contains 13 residues. From germline, CDR1 is SGHNT and CDR2 YYREEE (reference sequence). Trimming at V came to 4 bases and at J to 9 bases, leaving 10 bases not matched to a gene. The CDR3 spells CASSKWAVAGQYF. The CDR3 DNA reads TGTGCCAGCAGCAAGTGGGCAGTAGCGGGGCAGTACTTC.

The chain links TRBV10-3 to TRBJ1-1, with TRBD1 identical over 8 bases. CDR3 length: 14 residues. Trimming removed 4 bases from V and 4 bases from J; junction bases left unmatched: 5. CDR1 is ENHRY and CDR2 is SYGVKD in the germline V gene. CDR3 nucleotides: TGTGCCATCAGTGGCAGGGGGCGAGGCACTGAAGCTTTCTTT. The encoded protein is CAISGRGRGTEAFF.

Only a few counts were recorded for this clonotype. This chain connects TRBV27 to TRBJ1-2, with unresolved D. V was clipped by 5 bases and J by 2 bases, with 12 bases between them. From germline, CDR1 is MNHEY and CDR2 SMNVEV (reference sequence). The CDR3 is 14 amino acids. The DNA of the CDR3 is TGTGCCAGCAGTGCCTCAAGGAGCAACTATGGCTACACCTTC. Its protein product is CASSASRSNYGYTF.

Only a few counts were recorded for this clonotype. The chain joins TRBV20-1 to TRBJ2-3; 12 positions match TRBD2. In germline, CDR1 is DFQATT, CDR2 SNEGSKA (reference sequence). V was clipped by 6 bases and J by 1 base; unmatched bases: 11. The CDR3 has 17 residues. CDR3 amino acids: CSARGLAGPLGTDTQYF. The DNA of the CDR3 is TGCAGTGCACGGGGACTAGCGGGCCCCCTCGGCACAGATACGCAGTATTTT.

This clonotype showed up just a few times. V gene TRBV20-1 combines with J gene TRBJ1-2; 7 bases align to TRBD1. The CDR3 contains 15 residues. Losses at the gene ends were 3 bases for V and 2 bases for J; bases not matched to a gene: 9. Germline lookup yields CDR1 DFQATT and CDR2 SNEGSKA (reference sequence). The CDR3 is CSARGGGNTNYGYTF. The CDR3 DNA reads TGCAGTGCTAGGGGAGGGGGCAACACCAACTATGGCTACACCTTC.

This sequence joins TRBV11-3 and TRBJ2-6; D is unresolved. V lost 5 bases and J lost 1, with 18 bases in between. Germline CDR1 is SGHNT and CDR2 is YENEEA. The length of the CDR3 is 18 residues. CDR3 protein: CASSPQMSLASGANVLTF. The CDR3 DNA reads as TGTGCCAGCAGCCCCCAGATGAGCCTGGCATCTGGGGCCAACGTCCTGACTTTC.

CDR3: CASSRGTGVGTEAFF. The CDR3, as DNA: TGTGCCAGCAGTAGAGGGACGGGGGTCGGAACTGAAGCTTTCTTT. This rearrangement joins TRBV6-2 or TRBV6-3 to TRBJ1-1; weak D call: TRBD1 (5 bases). Trimming took 5 bases from V and 5 from J, leaving 18 bases between them. This CDR3 spans 15 amino acids. Germline V lookup: CDR1 MNHEY, CDR2 SVGEGT.

V is TRBV7-9 and J is TRBJ1-2; D not certain. This CDR3 contains 14 residues. Germline CDR1 SEHNR, CDR2 FQNEAQ (reference sequence). V dropped 6 bases and J dropped 1 base, with 12 bases sitting between them. CDR3 sequence reads: CASSRMQRNYGYTF. Written as DNA, the CDR3 is TGTGCCAGCAGTCGCATGCAACGTAACTATGGCTACACCTTC.

The chain employs TRBV7-2 and TRBJ2-5, with TRBD2 matching 16 bases. Germline CDR1 is SGHTA and CDR2 is FQGNSA. V was clipped by 1 base and J by 7 bases; unmatched bases: 15. The CDR3 covers 20 residues. The CDR3 coding sequence is TGTGCCAGCAGCTTAGTACCAAAGGGACTAGCGGGAGGGCCTTGGGGGACCCAGTACTTC. It codes for CASSLVPKGLAGGPWGTQYF.

The table lists this clonotype with a few counts. The genes are TRBV6-2 or TRBV6-3 and TRBJ1-4; D is perhaps TRBD1 (6 bases). CDR1 is MNHEY and CDR2 is SVGEGT in the germline V gene. The CDR3 covers 14 residues. The V end was cut by 6 bases, the J end by 10 bases, with 18 bases between. The CDR3 spells CASRSGTRGGKLFF. CDR3 sequence (DNA): TGTGCCAGCAGGTCCGGGACACGGGGCGGAAAACTGTTTTTT.

This chain connects TRBV9 to TRBJ1-6, with 7 bases identical to TRBD1. Per germline, CDR1 SGDLS and CDR2 YYNGEE. This CDR3 is built from 14 residues. V was pared by 2 bases and J by 8 bases, with 4 bases of the junction left unmatched. The chain's CDR3 is CASSVRDSDSPLHF. The CDR3 coding sequence is TGTGCCAGCAGCGTGAGGGACAGTGATTCACCCCTCCACTTT.

Comment on this clonotype: Without the conserved terminal phenylalanine or tryptophan, this CDR3 likely stems from a read error. The V gene is TRBV24-1, the J gene TRBJ2-1; D remains unclear. Germline V gives CDR1 KGHDR, CDR2 SFDVKD. V shed 4 bases and J shed 10 bases, with 13 bases lying between them. The CDR3 is 13 residues long. CDR3 amino acids: CATSDINQPEQFS. CDR3 coding DNA: TGTGCCACCAGTGACATCAACCAGCCAGAGCAGTTCTCC.

There are a few counts of this clonotype. The V and J genes are TRBV7-9 and TRBJ2-3; 10 bases are a match to TRBD2. The germline gives CDR1 SEHNR, CDR2 FQNEAQ (reference sequence). The junction had 15 bases not matched to a gene; V was cut back by 2 bases and J by 7 bases. The CDR3 length is 18 residues. The CDR3, as DNA: TGTGCCAGCAGCTTAAGGGCTAGCGGGGGCCTTAGAGGGAATACGCAGTATTTT. Encoded protein: CASSLRASGGLRGNTQYF.

The rearrangement links TRBV28 to TRBJ1-2; 10 bases match TRBD1. J gave up 7 bases and V 4 bases, and 6 bases lay outside the gene matches. There are 14 residues in the CDR3. Germline CDR1 is MDHEN and CDR2 is SYDVKM. CDR3 bases: TGTGCCAGCAGTTCTGGGACAGGGGTAAGTGGCTACACCTTC. The encoded protein is CASSSGTGVSGYTF.

The rearrangement joins TRBV7-8 to TRBJ2-4; D not certain. CDR1 and CDR2 (germline): SGHVS, FQNEAQ. This CDR3 is 15 amino acids long. The ends were cut back, 5 bases at V and 0 bases at J, with 11 bases in the middle. CDR3: CASSPDGIAKNIQYF. The CDR3 DNA reads as TGTGCCAGCAGCCCCGACGGTATAGCCAAAAACATTCAGTACTTC.

V usage is TRBV7-9 and J usage is TRBJ1-1; D is undetermined. Trimming cost V 1 base and J 6 bases, with 18 bases left between them. CDR1 and CDR2 (germline): SEHNR, FQNEAQ (reference sequence). The CDR3 consists of 16 residues. The CDR3 reads CASSLEGGRATAEAFF. The DNA for the CDR3 is TGTGCCAGCAGCTTAGAGGGAGGAAGGGCGACCGCTGAAGCTTTCTTT.